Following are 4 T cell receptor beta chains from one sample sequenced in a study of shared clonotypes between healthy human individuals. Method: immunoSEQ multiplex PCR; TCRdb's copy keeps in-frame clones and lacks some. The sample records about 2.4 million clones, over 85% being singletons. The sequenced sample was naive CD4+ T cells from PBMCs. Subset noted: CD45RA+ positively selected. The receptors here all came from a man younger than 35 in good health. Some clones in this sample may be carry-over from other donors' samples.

The CDR3 bases are TGTGCCACCAGCAAAGGAGAAAGGATATCTGGGGCCAACGTCCTGACTTTC. Its protein is CATSKGERISGANVLTF. This chain joins TRBV15 and TRBJ2-6; D is unclear. The length of the CDR3 is 17 residues. Per germline, CDR1 LNHNV and CDR2 YYDKDF (reference sequence). V was clipped by 4 bases and J by 1 base, with 14 bases between them.

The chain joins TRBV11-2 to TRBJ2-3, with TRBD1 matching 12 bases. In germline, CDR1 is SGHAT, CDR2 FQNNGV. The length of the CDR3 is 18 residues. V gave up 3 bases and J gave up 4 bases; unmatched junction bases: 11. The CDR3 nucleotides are TGTGCCAGCAGCTTCCGAGCCCCGGGACAGGGGGCCGCAGATACGCAGTATTTT. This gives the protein CASSFRAPGQGAADTQYF.

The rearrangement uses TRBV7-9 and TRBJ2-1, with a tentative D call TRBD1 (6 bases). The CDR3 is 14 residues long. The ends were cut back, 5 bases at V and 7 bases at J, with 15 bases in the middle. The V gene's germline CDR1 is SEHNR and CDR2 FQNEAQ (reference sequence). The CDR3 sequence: CASSTGTRVNEQFF. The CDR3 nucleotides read TGTGCCAGCAGCACCGGGACAAGAGTAAATGAGCAGTTCTTC.

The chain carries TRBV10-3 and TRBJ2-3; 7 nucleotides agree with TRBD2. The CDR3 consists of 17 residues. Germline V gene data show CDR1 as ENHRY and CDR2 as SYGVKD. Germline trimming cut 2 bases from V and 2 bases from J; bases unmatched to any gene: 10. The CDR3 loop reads CAISEARSSGSTDTQYF. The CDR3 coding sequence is TGTGCCATCAGTGAGGCGAGGAGTAGCGGGTCCACAGATACGCAGTATTTT.